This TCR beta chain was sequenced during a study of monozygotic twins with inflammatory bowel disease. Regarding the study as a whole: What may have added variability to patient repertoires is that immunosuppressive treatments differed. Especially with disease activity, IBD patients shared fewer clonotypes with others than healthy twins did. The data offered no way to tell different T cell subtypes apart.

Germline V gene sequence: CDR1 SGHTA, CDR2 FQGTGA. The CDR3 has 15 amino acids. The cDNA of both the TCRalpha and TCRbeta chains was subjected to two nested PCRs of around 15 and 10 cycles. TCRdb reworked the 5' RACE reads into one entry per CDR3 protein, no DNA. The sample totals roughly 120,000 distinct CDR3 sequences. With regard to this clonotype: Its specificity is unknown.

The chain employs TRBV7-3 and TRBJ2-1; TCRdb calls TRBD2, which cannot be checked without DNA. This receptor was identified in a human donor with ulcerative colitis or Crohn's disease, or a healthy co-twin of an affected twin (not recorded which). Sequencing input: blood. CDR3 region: CASSLSGGAHNEQFF.